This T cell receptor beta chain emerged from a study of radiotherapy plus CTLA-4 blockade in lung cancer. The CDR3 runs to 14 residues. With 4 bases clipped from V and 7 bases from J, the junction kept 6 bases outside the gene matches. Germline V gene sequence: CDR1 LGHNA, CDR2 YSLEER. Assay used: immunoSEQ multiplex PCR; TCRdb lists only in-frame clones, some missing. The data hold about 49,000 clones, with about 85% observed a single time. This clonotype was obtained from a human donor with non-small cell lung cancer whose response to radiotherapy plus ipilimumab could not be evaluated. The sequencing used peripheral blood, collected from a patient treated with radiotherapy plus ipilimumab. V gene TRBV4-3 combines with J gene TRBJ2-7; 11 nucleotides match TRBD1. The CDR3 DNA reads TGCGCCAGCAGCCCCGGGACAGGGGGTCGGGAGCAGTACTTC. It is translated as CASSPGTGGREQYF.